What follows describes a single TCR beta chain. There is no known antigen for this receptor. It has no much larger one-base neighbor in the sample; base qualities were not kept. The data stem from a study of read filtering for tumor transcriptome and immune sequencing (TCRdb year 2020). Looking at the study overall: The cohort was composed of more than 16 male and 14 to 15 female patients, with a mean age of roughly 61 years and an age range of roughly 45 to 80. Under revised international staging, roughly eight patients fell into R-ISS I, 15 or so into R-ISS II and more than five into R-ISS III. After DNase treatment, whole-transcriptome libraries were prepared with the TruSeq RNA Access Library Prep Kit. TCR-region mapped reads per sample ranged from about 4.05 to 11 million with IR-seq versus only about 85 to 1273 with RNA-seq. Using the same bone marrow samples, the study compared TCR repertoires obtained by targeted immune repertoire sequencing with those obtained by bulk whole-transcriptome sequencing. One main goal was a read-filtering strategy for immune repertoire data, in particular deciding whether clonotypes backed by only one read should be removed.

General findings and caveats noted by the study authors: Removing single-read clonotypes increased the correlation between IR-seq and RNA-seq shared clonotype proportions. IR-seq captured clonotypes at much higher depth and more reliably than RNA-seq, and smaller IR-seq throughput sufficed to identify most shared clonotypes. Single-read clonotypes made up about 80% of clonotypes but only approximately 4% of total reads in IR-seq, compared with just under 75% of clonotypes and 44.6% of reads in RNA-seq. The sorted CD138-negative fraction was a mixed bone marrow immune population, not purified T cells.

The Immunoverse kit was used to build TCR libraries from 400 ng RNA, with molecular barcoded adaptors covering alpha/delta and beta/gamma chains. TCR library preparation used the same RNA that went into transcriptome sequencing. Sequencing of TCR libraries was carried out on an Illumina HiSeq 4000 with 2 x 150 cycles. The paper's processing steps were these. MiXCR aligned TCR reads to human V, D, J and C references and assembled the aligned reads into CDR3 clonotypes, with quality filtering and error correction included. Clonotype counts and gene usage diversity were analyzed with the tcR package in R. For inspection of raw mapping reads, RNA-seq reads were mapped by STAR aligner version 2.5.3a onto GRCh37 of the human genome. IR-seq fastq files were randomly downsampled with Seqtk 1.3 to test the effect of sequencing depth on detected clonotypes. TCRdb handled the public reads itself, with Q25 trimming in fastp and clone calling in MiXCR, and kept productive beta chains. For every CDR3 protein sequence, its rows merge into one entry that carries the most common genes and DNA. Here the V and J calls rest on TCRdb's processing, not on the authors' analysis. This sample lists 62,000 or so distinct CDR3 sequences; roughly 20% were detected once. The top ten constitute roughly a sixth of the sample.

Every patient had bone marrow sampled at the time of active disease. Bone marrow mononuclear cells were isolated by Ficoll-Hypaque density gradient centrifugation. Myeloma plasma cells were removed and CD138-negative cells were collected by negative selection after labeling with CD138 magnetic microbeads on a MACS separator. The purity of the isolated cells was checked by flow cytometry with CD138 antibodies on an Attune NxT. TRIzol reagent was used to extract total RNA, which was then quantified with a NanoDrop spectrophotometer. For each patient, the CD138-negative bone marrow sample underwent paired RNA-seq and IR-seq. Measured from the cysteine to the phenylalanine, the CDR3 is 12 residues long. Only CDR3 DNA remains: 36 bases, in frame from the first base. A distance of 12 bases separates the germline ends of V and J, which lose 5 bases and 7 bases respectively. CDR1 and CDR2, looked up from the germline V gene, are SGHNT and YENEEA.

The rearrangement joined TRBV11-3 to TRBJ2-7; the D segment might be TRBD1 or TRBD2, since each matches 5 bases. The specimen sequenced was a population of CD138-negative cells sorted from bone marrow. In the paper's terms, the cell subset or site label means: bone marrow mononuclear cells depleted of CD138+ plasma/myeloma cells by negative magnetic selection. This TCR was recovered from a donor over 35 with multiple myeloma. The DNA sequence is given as TGTGCCAGCAGCCAAACGGGGCAGGAGCAGTACTTC. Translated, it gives CASSQTGQEQYF.